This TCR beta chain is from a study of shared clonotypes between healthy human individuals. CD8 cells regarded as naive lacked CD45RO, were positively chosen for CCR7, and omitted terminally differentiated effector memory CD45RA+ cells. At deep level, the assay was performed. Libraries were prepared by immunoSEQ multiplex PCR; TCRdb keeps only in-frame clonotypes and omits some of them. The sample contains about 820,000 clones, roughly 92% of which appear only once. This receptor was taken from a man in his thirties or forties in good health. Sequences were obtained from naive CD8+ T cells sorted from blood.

In DNA, the CDR3 is TGTGCCAGCAGCGTAACGATGGGGAATGAGCAGTTCTTC. Its protein is CASSVTMGNEQFF. The gene calls are TRBV5-4 and TRBJ2-1; D gene uncertain. The CDR3 consists of 13 residues. The germline gives CDR1 SGHNT, CDR2 YYREEE (reference sequence). Trimming left V 4 bases short and J 7 bases short, with 12 bases between. Complete variable domain (other parts from reference TRBV5-4 and TRBJ2-1): ETGVTQSPTHLIKTRGQQVTLRCSSQSGHNTVSWYQQALGQGPQFIFQYYREEENGRGNFPPRFSGLQFPNYSSELNVNALELDDSALYLCASSVTMGNEQFFGPGTRLTVL.